The 19 T cell receptor beta chains listed next were all sequenced from one sample in a study of cytomegalovirus exposure and HLA in healthy donors. PCR involved 60 Vbeta and 13 Jbeta primers. Method: immunoSEQ multiplex PCR; TCRdb's copy keeps in-frame clones and lacks some. Of about 200,000 clones in the sample, 70% to 85% were seen once. Specimen: PBMCs. These receptors all come from a girl under 10 years old in good health and CMV-seronegative.

V gene TRBV5-4 combines with J gene TRBJ2-3; 15 bases fit TRBD2. The CDR3 has 17 amino acids. V dropped 4 bases and J dropped 0; count of bases not matched to a gene: 3. Germline loops: CDR1 SGHNT, CDR2 YYREEE (reference sequence). For the CDR3, the DNA is TGTGCCAGCAGCCCGGGACTAGCGGGGGGCAGCACAGATACGCAGTATTTT. The encoded protein is CASSPGLAGGSTDTQYF. Looking up the rest from reference TRBV5-4 and TRBJ2-3 gives the full variable domain: ETGVTQSPTHLIKTRGQQVTLRCSSQSGHNTVSWYQQALGQGPQFIFQYYREEENGRGNFPPRFSGLQFPNYSSELNVNALELDDSALYLCASSPGLAGGSTDTQYFGPGTRLTVL.

The chain combines TRBV7-8 with TRBJ1-3; the D is unclear. The V and J ends lost 5 bases and 1 base respectively, with 30 bases between them. This CDR3 is built from 21 residues. Germline V gene data show CDR1 as SGHVS and CDR2 as FQNEAQ. The CDR3 reads CASSPRRVPGDSGRSGNTIYF. DNA of the CDR3: TGTGCCAGCAGCCCCCGCCGTGTACCCGGGGATTCTGGAAGGTCTGGAAACACCATATATTTT.

The chain couples TRBV9 to TRBJ1-5, with 8 bases lining up with TRBD1. The CDR3 spans 15 residues. Germline V gene lookup returns CDR1 SGDLS and CDR2 YYNGEE. Germline trimming cut 3 bases from V and 6 bases from J; bases unmatched to any gene: 8. Written as DNA, the CDR3 is TGTGCCAGCAGCGATGACAGGGGAGGCGGTCAGCCCCAGCATTTT. It specifies CASSDDRGGGQPQHF.

The rearrangement uses TRBV9 and TRBJ1-1; D is perhaps TRBD1 (5 bases). Per the germline V gene, CDR1 is SGDLS and CDR2 is YYNGEE. V gave up 4 bases and J gave up 4 bases, with 14 bases separating them. The CDR3 extends over 14 amino acids. The CDR3 nucleotides are TGTGCCAGCAGCCCTCCTGACAGTAGCACTGAAGCTTTCTTT. Translation gives CASSPPDSSTEAFF.

This chain connects TRBV14 to TRBJ2-2; D call uncertain. With 0 bases removed from V and 5 bases from J, the gap between germline ends came to 10 bases. The CDR3 is made up of 15 amino acids. CDR1 and CDR2 from the germline V gene are SGHDN and FVKESK. CDR3 sequence (DNA): TGTGCCAGCAGCCAAGATAAACTTGTGACCGGGGAGCTGTTTTTT. This gives the protein CASSQDKLVTGELFF.

The CDR3 region has the DNA TGCGCCAGCAGCCCGCGGACTAGCGGGGGGGTAACAGATACGCAGTATTTT. Translated: CASSPRTSGGVTDTQYF. The V call is TRBV5-1, the J call TRBJ2-3; 15 positions agree with TRBD2. The junction had 6 bases not matched to a gene; V was cut back by 4 bases and J by 3 bases. The CDR3 totals 17 residues. The germline gives CDR1 SGHRS, CDR2 YFSETQ.

This clone was seen a few times. This chain joins TRBV6-6 and TRBJ1-4; TRBD1 agrees at 7 bases. J gave up 8 bases and V 6 bases, and 9 bases lay outside the gene matches. Germline CDR1 and CDR2: MNHNY and SVGAGI (reference sequence). The CDR3 contains 14 residues. CDR3 in amino acids: CASSLDRLREKLFF. The CDR3 region has the DNA TGTGCCAGCAGCCTGGACAGGTTACGGGAAAAACTGTTTTTT.

Remarks on this clone: This CDR3 is also generated by other DNA sequences in the sample. The J gene is TRBJ2-5, the V gene TRBV9, with 10 bases that match TRBD2. The ends lost 0 bases at V and 5 bases at J; junction bases unmatched: 1. This CDR3 is 14 amino acids long. Germline CDR1 and CDR2: SGDLS and YYNGEE. The CDR3 DNA follows: TGTGCCAGCAGCGTAGGTAGCGGGGGGGAGACCCAGTACTTC. It codes for CASSVGSGGETQYF.

V and J are TRBV7-9 and TRBJ2-1; 12 bases fit TRBD2. The V and J ends lost 4 bases and 5 bases, in that order; junction bases with no gene match: 3. The germline gives CDR1 SEHNR, CDR2 FQNEAQ (reference sequence). The CDR3 runs to 15 residues. CDR3 sequence (DNA): TGTGCCAGCAGCTGGACTAGCGGGGCCAACAATGAGCAGTTCTTC. Translation gives CASSWTSGANNEQFF.

The V call is TRBV2, the J call TRBJ2-5; D is possibly TRBD2 (5 bases). The CDR3 consists of 17 residues. Trimming removed 8 bases at V and 4 bases at J, with 26 bases between. CDR1 is SNHLY and CDR2 is FYNNEI in the germline V gene. The CDR3 DNA sequence: TGTGCCAGCGTTGTCAGGCCTAGCAGATCCCCCCCAGAGACCCAGTACTTC. Protein: CASVVRPSRSPPETQYF.

This chain connects TRBV2 to TRBJ2-7; a possible D gene is TRBD1 (5 bases). Per the germline V gene, CDR1 is SNHLY and CDR2 is FYNNEI. Between the trimmed V and J ends, which lost 8 bases and 2 bases, there was a span of 16 bases. The CDR3 extends over 14 amino acids. CDR3 loop: CASQLSTGTYEQYF. In nucleotides, the CDR3 is TGTGCCAGCCAACTCAGTACAGGAACCTACGAGCAGTACTTC.

J is TRBJ2-7 and V is TRBV9; a possible D gene is TRBD2 (6 bases). Germline V gene data show CDR1 as SGDLS and CDR2 as YYNGEE. V lost 3 bases and J 6 bases, leaving 10 bases between the germline ends. CDR3 length: 12 amino acids. CDR3 in DNA: TGTGCCAGCAGCGGGGTGGGGGGCGAGCAGTACTTC. This encodes CASSGVGGEQYF.

This clone appeared a single time. The chain couples TRBV19 to TRBJ2-1, with D possibly being TRBD2 (6 bases). The germline V and J ends were trimmed by 3 bases and 5 bases, with 17 bases remaining between them. CDR1 LNHDA and CDR2 SQIVND come from the germline V gene (reference sequence). The CDR3 spans 16 residues. The CDR3 DNA reads TGTGCCAGTAGTATCCCCGGCGGGACCCGGGACAATGAGCAGTTCTTC. The encoded protein is CASSIPGGTRDNEQFF.

The CDR3 DNA follows: TGTGCCAGCAGTGAAGGGAGCGGGACTGACGAGCAGTACTTC. It specifies CASSEGSGTDEQYF. The V call is TRBV6-1, the J call TRBJ2-7; 7 positions match TRBD2. The germline V gene has CDR1 MNHNS and CDR2 SASEGT. The CDR3 runs 14 residues. The V and J ends lost 1 base and 5 bases, in that order; junction bases with no gene match: 5.

This clone has more than one count but fewer than ten. V and J are TRBV25-1 and TRBJ1-2; possible D gene TRBD1, 6 bases. CDR1 and CDR2 (germline): MGHDK, SYGVNS. The CDR3 covers 15 residues. Trimming removed 1 base from V and 8 bases from J, with 17 bases in between. CDR3 residues: CASSEWGPGVYGYTF. In DNA form, the CDR3 reads TGTGCCAGCAGTGAATGGGGCCCAGGGGTGTACGGCTACACCTTC.

V and J are TRBV19 and TRBJ2-1; D is unclear. Germline V gene lookup returns CDR1 LNHDA and CDR2 SQIVND (reference sequence). This CDR3 contains 13 residues. V was clipped by 3 bases and J by 4 bases, with 7 bases between them. As DNA, the CDR3 is TGTGCCAGTAGTATGACGGGTTACAATGAGCAGTTCTTC. Protein product: CASSMTGYNEQFF. Looking up the rest from reference TRBV19 and TRBJ2-1 gives the full variable domain: DGGITQSPKYLFRKEGQNVTLSCEQNLNHDAMYWYRQDPGQGLRLIYYSQIVNDFQKGDIAEGYSVSREKKESFPLTVTSAQKNPTAFYLCASSMTGYNEQFFGPGTRLTVL.

The rearrangement joins TRBV5-6 to TRBJ1-2; D is uncertain. With 0 bases removed from V and 4 bases from J, the gap between germline ends came to 7 bases. The germline CDR1 and CDR2 sequences are SGHDT and YYEEEE. The CDR3 covers 13 residues. The CDR3 coding sequence is TGTGCCAGCAGCTTGGATCCGGGCTATGGCTACACCTTC. The encoded protein is CASSLDPGYGYTF.

V and J are TRBV20-1 and TRBJ1-1, with D uncertain. Trimming removed 3 bases at V and 10 bases at J, with 3 bases between. The germline V gene has CDR1 DFQATT and CDR2 SNEGSKA (reference sequence). This CDR3 has 8 residues. The CDR3 DNA is TGCAGTGCTAGTCGAGCTTTCTTT. It encodes CSASRAFF.

The CDR3 region is CASSQVGRKTYNEQFF. Written as DNA, the CDR3 is TGCGCCAGCAGCCAAGTGGGCAGGAAAACCTACAATGAGCAGTTCTTC. This chain connects TRBV4-1 to TRBJ2-1; no reliable D call. The CDR3 is made up of 16 amino acids. Germline CDR1 is MGHRA and CDR2 is YSYEKL. With 1 base removed from V and 2 bases from J, the gap between germline ends came to 12 bases.